Sequencing of this T cell receptor beta chain was carried out in a study of blood T cell repertoires in COVID-19. Followed longitudinally, the Seattle patients had been enrolled during active infection. Measured with immunoSEQ multiplex PCR; TCRdb has only the in-frame clones, and not every one. The data hold over 250,000 clones, with approximately 92% observed a single time. In germline, CDR1 is MNHNS, CDR2 SASEGT. The germline V and J ends were trimmed by 2 bases and 8 bases, with 9 bases remaining between them. There are 13 residues in the CDR3. This receptor was obtained from a person aged 18-35 years with COVID-19, enrolled during active disease. Sample: peripheral blood. The rearrangement joins TRBV6-1 to TRBJ1-4, with D uncertain. In nucleotides, the CDR3 is TGTGCCAGCAGTGAACATCCGGGGGAAAAACTGTTTTTT. Protein sequence: CASSEHPGEKLFF.